This TCR beta chain was captured in a study of OX40 agonist ivuxolimab in advanced cancers. General notes on the study: Ivuxolimab, which targeted the costimulatory receptor OX40 (CD134), was an agonistic, fully human IgG2 monoclonal antibody. The paper covers the monotherapy dose-escalation part of the phase I ivuxolimab trial, which included N = 52 patients. Prior anti-PD-1, anti-PD-L1 or anti-CTLA-4 therapy was permitted, and checkpoint inhibitors had been received by less than 45% of dose-escalation patients. Partial responses were achieved by three dose-escalation patients, of whom one had hepatocellular carcinoma and two had cutaneous melanoma. The dose-escalation cohort was approximately 83% male with a mean age of about 60 years, ranging from about 20 to 85. Peripheral TCRbeta sequencing was intended to test whether TCR sequence diversity was altered and clonal T-cell expansion was caused by ivuxolimab. Intravenous ivuxolimab was administered to patients every 2 weeks at six dose levels: 0.01, 0.1, 0.3, 1.5, 3 and 10 mg/kg. Of the approximately 50 dose-escalation patients, hepatocellular carcinoma was present in approximately 20, melanoma in around 15, renal cell carcinoma in 9 and head and neck cancer in 9. The research as a whole found: Low levels of normalized T-cell clonal expansion were also seen in some patients who did not respond. The antigen specificity of the clonally expanded peripheral T cells was not determined. In the 0.1-3.0 mg/kg groups, partial responders had among the lowest normalized peripheral clonal expansion, particularly in CD8+ T cells. After ivuxolimab, more expanded clones were found on average in CD8+ T cells than in CD4+ T cells. At doses of 0.1 to 3.0 mg/kg, clonal expansion of both CD4+ and CD8+ blood T cells was observed from baseline to week 6.

V loses 1 base of germline sequence and J loses 4 bases, and the interval between the two ends is 7 bases. The CDR3 spans 13 residues, from the cysteine through the phenylalanine. Solely the CDR3 DNA is kept, with 39 bases framed from the first base. Per the germline V gene, SNHLY is the CDR1 and FYNNEI is the CDR2. As to this clone: No antigen is known for it. No much larger clone is present one base from it, and per-base qualities are unavailable.

Patients with a history of autoimmune disease or receiving systemic immunosuppression were excluded from the trial. In every dose cohort, peripheral blood was drawn for TCR sequencing at baseline, cycle 4 day 1, and cycle 7 day 1. The samples were drawn from a first-in-human, open-label, multicenter phase I dose-escalation trial of ivuxolimab. The trial enrolled adults with locally advanced or metastatic head and neck squamous cell, hepatocellular, melanoma or renal cell carcinoma. Before TCR sequencing, CD4+ and CD8+ T cells were separately sorted from peripheral blood. To sequence the TCRbeta CDR3 region, genomic DNA was isolated from the sorted cells. TCRbeta CDR3 regions were sequenced using the immunoSEQ Assay. This is the immuneACCESS table as TCRdb keeps it, with only in-frame sequences that have V and J called. A part of the clones is gone; compared with another copy, unresolved V genes explain less than half, and the rest is unexplained. The sample profile shows nearly 55,000 clones; more than 85% of them were found once. Clones ranked in the top ten supply around 1.5% of the sample.

The sequence was collected from an adult with an advanced solid tumor such as melanoma, head and neck, liver or kidney cancer. The material was CD4+ or CD8+ T cells sorted from blood, obtained in a trial of the OX40 agonist ivuxolimab. The chain employs TRBV2 and TRBJ1-2; the D gene identity is not certain. The CDR3 sequence is CASSEGRIYGYTF. The nucleotide sequence is given as TGTGCCAGCAGTGAAGGGCGAATCTATGGCTACACCTTC.